The source of this T cell receptor beta chain is a study of cytomegalovirus exposure and HLA in healthy donors. The study ran its PCR with 60 Vbeta and 13 Jbeta primers. Profiling relied on immunoSEQ multiplex PCR, and the TCRdb table lists in-frame clones only, not all of them. The sample has around 150,000 clones, under 90% seen once. Concerning this clone itself: The antigen remains undetermined.

V lost 0 bases, J lost 7 bases, and 9 bases stayed unmatched. This CDR3 spans 16 amino acids. CDR1 is SGHTA and CDR2 is FQGTGA in the germline V gene. Overall study results and limits: Common viral pathogens seemed to be connected with several of the most significant clusters, according to a later analysis. Per published accounts, TCR beta sequences correctly predicted the HLA-A and HLA-B alleles of most subjects.

The sequenced material came from PBMCs. The clonotype originates from a man in his thirties or forties in good health and CMV-seronegative. The chain couples TRBV7-3 to TRBJ2-7; the match to TRBD2 covers 10 bases. The CDR3 loop reads CASSLTSGGMLGEQYF. The CDR3 DNA reads as TGTGCCAGCAGCTTAACTAGCGGGGGGATGCTGGGGGAGCAGTACTTC.